This T cell receptor (beta chain) stems from a study of cytomegalovirus exposure and HLA in healthy donors. Study context: The roughly 110 validation repertoires matched the roughly 650 first-cohort repertoires in platform, a later analysis reported.

Overall study results and limits: It was found in a later analysis that first-cohort TCR clusters tended to co-occur in the 100 to 150 validation repertoires. Among TCR beta chains, those listed as cytomegalovirus-associated numbered about 160.

TCRdb keeps only in-frame clones here, not all; method: immunoSEQ multiplex PCR. The data contain about 110,000 clones, about 88% of them singletons. It was the approximately 130-subject validation cohort, separate from the 666-subject first cohort, to which the donors belonged. As concerns this clone: Its target is unknown.

CDR1 and CDR2 from the germline V gene are SGHNT and YYREEE (reference sequence). The CDR3 runs to 17 residues. V trimming: 4 bases; J trimming: 2 bases; junction bases outside the gene matches: 11. Sequenced input: PBMCs. J is TRBJ2-7 and V is TRBV5-4, with TRBD2 identical over 11 bases. The receptor's source is a woman between 18 and 29 years old in good health and CMV-seronegative. As DNA, the CDR3 is TGTGCCAGCAGCCCCTGGCCCGGGACTAGCGGAGCCTACGAGCAGTACTTC. Translation: CASSPWPGTSGAYEQYF.